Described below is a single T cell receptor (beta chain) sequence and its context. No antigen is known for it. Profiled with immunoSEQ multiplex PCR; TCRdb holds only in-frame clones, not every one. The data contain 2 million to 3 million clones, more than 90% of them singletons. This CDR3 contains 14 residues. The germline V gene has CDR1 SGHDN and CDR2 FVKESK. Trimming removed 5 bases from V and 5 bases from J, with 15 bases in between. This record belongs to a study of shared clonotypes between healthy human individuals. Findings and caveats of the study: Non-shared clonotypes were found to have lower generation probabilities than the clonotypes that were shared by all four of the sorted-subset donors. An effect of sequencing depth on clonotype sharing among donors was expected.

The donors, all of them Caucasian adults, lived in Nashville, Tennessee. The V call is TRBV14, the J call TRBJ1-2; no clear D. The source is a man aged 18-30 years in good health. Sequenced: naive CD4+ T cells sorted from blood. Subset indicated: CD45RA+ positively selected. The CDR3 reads CASSAPAGWYGYTF. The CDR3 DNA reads TGTGCCAGCAGCGCCCCCGCCGGCTGGTATGGCTACACCTTC.